These 7 T cell receptor beta chains were all obtained from the same sample, sequenced in a study of cytomegalovirus exposure and HLA in healthy donors. PCR used 60 Vbeta primers and 13 Jbeta primers. Sequencing used immunoSEQ multiplex PCR; TCRdb keeps in-frame clones, though not all of them. This sample has some 150,000 clones, with roughly 80% found just once. The sequenced material came from PBMCs. The receptors were gathered from a middle-aged man in good health and CMV-seronegative.

The chain joins TRBV27 to TRBJ2-7; perhaps TRBD2 as D (6 bases). CDR3 size: 13 residues. Per germline, CDR1 MNHEY and CDR2 SMNVEV (reference sequence). Trimming took off 9 bases at V and 2 bases at J, with 14 bases between the two ends. CDR3 loop: CASSRGVAYEQYF. CDR3 bases: TGTGCCAGTAGCCGCGGGGTCGCCTACGAGCAGTACTTC.

The V gene is TRBV29-1, the J gene TRBJ2-6, with TRBD1 as a possible D gene (6 bases). The CDR3 is 14 residues long. Germline CDR1 is SQVTM and CDR2 is ANQGSEA. V was cut by 7 bases and J by 4 bases, with 14 bases left in between. As DNA, the CDR3 is TGCAGCGCTACAGGGTGGTCAGGGGCCAACGTCCTGACTTTC. It encodes CSATGWSGANVLTF.

CDR3 protein: CASSEGAGLAVTDTQYF. The CDR3, as DNA: TGTGCCAGCAGCGAGGGGGCGGGACTAGCGGTCACAGATACGCAGTATTTT. V and J are TRBV9 and TRBJ2-3; 11 bases align to TRBD2. The J segment lost 2 bases and the V segment lost 3 bases, leaving 8 bases of the junction unmatched. Germline V gene data show CDR1 as SGDLS and CDR2 as YYNGEE. This CDR3 has 17 amino acids.

This clone was picked up one time. The chain links TRBV30 to TRBJ2-1; 14 bases match TRBD2. V gave up 2 bases and J gave up 10 bases; unmatched junction bases: 19. The CDR3 loop spans 19 amino acids. The germline gives CDR1 GTSNPN, CDR2 SVGIG (reference sequence). The chain's CDR3 is CAWSRSSAGTSGGELEQFF. CDR3 sequence (DNA): TGTGCCTGGAGTCGATCCTCCGCCGGGACTAGCGGGGGCGAGTTGGAGCAGTTCTTC.

The chain uses TRBV15 and TRBJ1-5; no clear D. Germline lookup yields CDR1 LNHNV and CDR2 YYDKDF (reference sequence). The CDR3 has 14 amino acids. V was shortened by 0 bases and J by 7 bases, with 10 bases between the two germline ends. CDR3 amino acids: CATSREEGYQPQHF. The CDR3 nucleotides are TGTGCCACCAGCAGAGAGGAGGGTTACCAGCCCCAGCATTTT.

This rearrangement joins TRBV19 to TRBJ2-3; 10 bases align to TRBD2. Germline V gene lookup returns CDR1 LNHDA and CDR2 SQIVND (reference sequence). Trimming removed 1 base from V and 6 bases from J; junction bases left unmatched: 4. The CDR3 runs to 15 residues. In DNA form, the CDR3 reads TGTGCCAGTAGTATAGTAGCGGGGGGCGGGGATACGCAGTATTTT. It translates to CASSIVAGGGDTQYF.

This sequence joins TRBV7-6 and TRBJ1-2; D is ambiguous. CDR1 and CDR2 (germline): SGHVS, FNYEAQ. The CDR3 consists of 13 residues. The ends were cut back, 1 base at V and 10 bases at J, with 13 bases in the middle. The chain's CDR3 is CASSLGATWPYTF. The CDR3 DNA is TGTGCCAGCAGCTTAGGGGCTACCTGGCCCTACACCTTC.